This T cell receptor beta chain was sequenced during a study of blood T cells in healthy people across ages. Germline V lookup: CDR1 SGHTA, CDR2 FQGNSA. Trimming took off 0 bases at V and 1 base at J, with 10 bases between the two ends. The CDR3 contains 16 residues. Together with a sample-barcoded 5' primer, a J-beta primer mix was included in a second PCR lasting about 7 to 11 cycles. Each CDR3 protein gets one entry after TCRdb re-called the 5' RACE reads with MiXCR. This sample has about 900,000 distinct CDR3 sequences, with around 49% found just once. Specimen: blood. The chain is built from TRBV7-2 and TRBJ1-5; possible D gene TRBD1, 6 bases. The TCR comes from a man younger than 40 in good health. The CDR3 DNA reads TGTGCCAGCAGCTTAGCGTGGGACAACAGCAATCAGCCCCAGCATTTT. It translates to CASSLAWDNSNQPQHF. Looking up the rest from reference TRBV7-2 and TRBJ1-5 gives the full variable domain: GAGVSQSPSNKVTEKGKDVELRCDPISGHTALYWYRQSLGQGLEFLIYFQGNSAPDKSGLPSDRFSAERTGGSVSTLTIQRTQQEDSAVYLCASSLAWDNSNQPQHFGDGTRLSIL.